This TCR beta chain was sequenced in a study of OX40 agonist ivuxolimab in advanced cancers. The CDR3 spans 13 residues. Germline CDR1 is LNHDA and CDR2 is SQIVND (reference sequence). The V segment lost 8 bases and the J segment 2 bases; nucleotides outside the gene matches: 5. On cycle 4 day 1 and cycle 7 day 1, as well as at baseline, blood was sampled. The method was immunoSEQ multiplex PCR; TCRdb's version includes in-frame clones alone and lacks a portion of them. Here the sample spans some 68,000 clones, 80% to 90% being singletons. The sequence was obtained from an adult with an advanced solid tumor such as melanoma, head and neck, liver or kidney cancer. The sequences come from CD4+ or CD8+ T cells sorted from blood, collected in a trial of the OX40 agonist ivuxolimab. The chain recombines TRBV19 with TRBJ2-5; TRBD1 agrees at 7 bases. The CDR3, as DNA: TGTGCCAGTCGAGGGACAGCTCAAGAGACCCAGTACTTC. Translating it yields CASRGTAQETQYF.